Given below is one T cell receptor beta chain in context. The sample comes from a study of blood T cell repertoires in COVID-19. Study-wide background: COVID-19 samples from acute and convalescent phases originated in the United States, Italy and Spain.

Clones were read by immunoSEQ multiplex PCR, and TCRdb kept only the in-frame ones, dropping some. The sample has 180,000 or so clones, approximately 90% seen once; the top ten hold more than 6.5%. Germline lookup yields CDR1 SGHRS and CDR2 YFSETQ. V trimming: 0 bases; J trimming: 4 bases; junction bases outside the gene matches: 6. The CDR3 extends over 15 amino acids. Sequencing input: peripheral blood. The chain carries TRBV5-1 and TRBJ1-2, with 7 bases lining up with TRBD1. The TCR originated in a woman at least 80 years old in a cohort sampled during active or convalescent COVID-19. This CDR3 reads CASSLGGGVPYGYTF. For the CDR3, the DNA is TGCGCCAGCAGCTTGGGAGGGGGCGTCCCCTATGGCTACACCTTC.